This T cell receptor beta chain comes out of a study of blood T cells in healthy people across ages. In the study overall: Capture by template switching was about one barcoded beta molecule per two T cells. Overall study findings and caveats: A conclusive naive versus antigen-experienced comparison was prevented by the unsorted PBMCs.

The CDR3 loop spans 13 amino acids. The V end was cut by 8 bases, the J end by 2 bases, with 13 bases between. Then a second PCR, running roughly 7 to 11 cycles, was carried out with a sample-barcoded 5' primer and a J-beta primer mix. Using its own MiXCR run on the 5' RACE reads, TCRdb lists one record per CDR3 protein. Altogether about 720,000 distinct CDR3 sequences are present, around 25% being singletons, with the ten largest covering roughly 3.5%. A note on this clonotype: Its antigen is unidentified.

These data were also reused for a study on T cells of mothers and their children. Turning to that study: Primer M1S, used in the second PCR, introduced sample barcodes and 2-4 random nucleotides. Mothers yielded over 9 million CDR3 reads, children 2.5 million to 3 million each.

The origin of this receptor is a boy aged 10-17 years in good health. The V call is TRBV12-3 or TRBV12-4, the J call TRBJ2-7, with unresolved D. The source material was blood. The CDR3 DNA follows: TGTGCCAGCGCCCCGCCCATCCCCTACGAGCAGTACTTC. It codes for CASAPPIPYEQYF.